These 9 T cell receptor beta chains share one sample of origin, sequenced in a study of T cells after yellow fever vaccination (dated by TCRdb to about 2019). What this sample's treatment or condition label stands for: live attenuated yellow fever vaccine strain. The library was obtained by 5' RACE. TCRdb records Illumina NovaSeq 6000 as the sequencer. The public reads were reprocessed in TCRdb via fastp at Q25 and MiXCR, keeping in-frame beta chains. Each entry merges the rows of one CDR3 protein and shows their most common DNA and genes. A total of some 150,000 distinct CDR3 sequences appear in this sample, about 10% of them only once. The ten largest clones add up to 35% to 45% of the sample. Sequences were derived from CD8+ T cells sorted from PBMCs, sampled 15 days after the yellow fever booster vaccination. All receptors derive from a man younger than 30 who received the YFV17D yellow fever vaccine.

The sample holds a few counts of this clonotype. The CDR3 DNA is TGCGCCAGCAGCCAAGATAGAACAGGGACTTTTGGCACAGATACGCAGTATTTT. Its translation is CASSQDRTGTFGTDTQYF. This sequence joins TRBV4-3 and TRBJ2-3; D may be TRBD1 or TRBD2 (6 bases each). V was trimmed by 0 bases and J by 1 base, leaving 17 bases between them. The CDR3 has 18 residues. The germline V gene has CDR1 LGHNA and CDR2 YSLEER.

This clonotype turned up a few times. V and J are TRBV3-1 and TRBJ2-7; D might be TRBD1 (6 bases). V gave up 4 bases and J gave up 2 bases, with 9 bases separating them. Germline loops: CDR1 LGHDT, CDR2 YNNKEL (reference sequence). The CDR3 covers 13 residues. DNA of the CDR3: TGTGCCAGCAGCCCCGGACAGACCTACGAGCAGTACTTC. This codes for CASSPGQTYEQYF.

This clonotype was detected a few times. The chain links TRBV4-1 to TRBJ1-2, with unresolved D. This CDR3 comprises 14 residues. In germline, CDR1 is MGHRA, CDR2 YSYEKL. Trimming stripped 3 bases from V and 4 bases from J, with 12 bases between. The CDR3 DNA reads TGCGCCAGCAGCCAGATCCAGGAGGGCTATGGCTACACCTTC. It yields the protein CASSQIQEGYGYTF.

The chain's CDR3 is CASSQEIAENSYNSPLHF. CDR3 bases: TGCGCCAGCAGCCAAGAGATAGCGGAAAACTCCTATAATTCACCCCTCCACTTT. The chain is built from TRBV4-3 and TRBJ1-6, with D unresolved. The CDR3 sequence is 18 residues long. V lost 0 bases to trimming and J lost 0 bases, with 12 bases between them. Germline-derived CDR1 and CDR2 are LGHNA and YSLEER.

This chain links TRBV5-4 with TRBJ2-1; 9 bases are a match to TRBD2. V shed 4 bases and J 6 bases; nucleotides not matched to a gene: 5. Germline V gives CDR1 SGHNT, CDR2 YYREEE (reference sequence). The CDR3 has 14 residues. This CDR3 is CASSIGTSPNEQFF. CDR3 DNA sequence: TGTGCCAGCAGCATCGGGACTAGCCCCAATGAGCAGTTCTTC.

This clonotype was picked up a small number of times. The CDR3 region is CASSLGQGITDTQYF. DNA for the CDR3: TGCGCCAGCAGCCTGGGACAGGGAATCACAGATACGCAGTATTTT. The chain is built from TRBV4-1 and TRBJ2-3; 9 bases fit TRBD1. V lost 4 bases to trimming and J lost 2 bases; unmatched junction nucleotides: 4. CDR3 size: 15 residues. Per the germline V gene, CDR1 is MGHRA and CDR2 is YSYEKL.

The rearrangement uses TRBV5-1 and TRBJ2-7; D is ambiguous. The CDR3 loop spans 14 amino acids. CDR1 is SGHRS and CDR2 is YFSETQ in the germline V gene. V lost 1 base and J lost 5, with 13 bases in between. CDR3 sequence (DNA): TGCGCCAGCAGCTTGTCAGTGGCGGACGACGAGCAGTACTTC. Its translation: CASSLSVADDEQYF. The full variable domain, in which reference TRBV5-1 and TRBJ2-7 provide the parts outside the CDR3, is KAGVTQTPRYLIKTRGQQVTLSCSPISGHRSVSWYQQTPGQGLQFLFEYFSETQRNKGNFPGRFSGRQFSNSRSEMNVSTLELGDSALYLCASSLSVADDEQYFGPGTRLTVT.

This chain links TRBV24-1 with TRBJ2-1; D gene uncertain. From germline, CDR1 is KGHDR and CDR2 SFDVKD. The CDR3 sequence is 15 residues long. The V gene lost 7 bases and the J gene lost 2 bases, with 14 bases spanning the gap. The CDR3 loop reads CATSSRLRTYNEQFF. The CDR3 DNA sequence: TGTGCCACCAGCTCCCGGCTGCGAACCTACAATGAGCAGTTCTTC.

This clonotype was detected a few times. V gene TRBV12-5 combines with J gene TRBJ1-5; D unclear. Germline V lookup: CDR1 LGHNT, CDR2 FRNRAP. The CDR3 spans 11 residues. Trimming took 5 bases from V and 4 from J, leaving 3 bases between them. Here the CDR3 reads CASGQNQPQHF. In nucleotides, the CDR3 is TGTGCTAGTGGTCAGAATCAGCCCCAGCATTTT.